This TCR beta chain was found in a study of identical twins (dated by TCRdb to the mid-2010s). Regarding the study in general: To test whether fetal clonotypes persist, this study deep-sequenced TCR alpha and beta repertoires from monozygotic twins, from unrelated adults of various ages, and from cord blood. To rule out contamination, the twin experiments were replicated at different times with different library preparation protocols.

The study at large found these results: The excess sharing between twins in beta out-of-frame sequences was weaker because fewer shared sequences reduced the signal-to-noise ratio. Abundant cord blood beta clonotypes carried fewer insertions; young adult naive repertoires showed a weaker similar trend, while memory repertoires showed none. Conclusions relied on cross-sectional statistical analysis, since the same donors could not be followed over many years. Compared with coincidental sharing between unrelated individuals, out-of-frame TCR alpha sequences shared between twins showed an excess of sequences with low generation probability. Invariant T cells such as MAIT and iNKT could partly confound zero-insertion analyses, though diverse VJ usage argued against this for most clonotypes. In monozygotic twins, recombination models systematically underestimated out-of-frame TCR alpha sharing, but the models matched the sharing seen between unrelated individuals.

This clonotype appeared a few times. Its specific antigen is unknown. No qualities accompany the bases; no much larger clone lies one base away. The library was prepared using 5' RACE. The reads were generated on an Illumina HiSeq 2000. Template switching introduced a universal primer binding site; the final cDNA contained a unique molecular identifier, enabling accurate counting of TCR cDNA molecules. Specific primers in the conserved constant-segment region were used to synthesize first-strand cDNA for the TCR alpha and beta chains. To control for contamination, every cDNA library carried two barcodes: a SMART-Mk sample barcode plus Illumina barcodes. TruSeq adapter sequences, together with Illumina sample barcodes, were added in two successive PCR steps. TCR alpha and beta cDNA libraries were sequenced on the Illumina HiSeq platform with custom primers. Turning to the authors' computational methods: MiGEC was used to process raw reads and extract unique molecular identifiers, and MiXCR was used to find CDR3 positions. For each individual, recombination models were inferred using an EM algorithm with the repgenHMM and IGoR tools. The tcR package in R was used for shared clonotype analysis, with sharing normalized by the product of cloneset sizes. To study raw recombination without the effects of thymic and clonal selection, out-of-frame nonproductive sequences were analyzed. Starting from the raw public reads, TCRdb applied fastp trimming at Q25, assembled clones with MiXCR and retained in-frame beta chains. CDR3 protein duplicates are merged, each entry listing the most common genes and DNA. The V and J calls reflect TCRdb's pipeline rather than the authors' work. A total of more than 650,000 distinct CDR3 sequences appear in this sample, around 6% of them only once. Together, the top ten hold 1.5% to 2% of the sample.

All donors were healthy Caucasians. The study also sequenced three unrelated non-twin adults: a male aged 18 to 30, a male aged 50 to 60 and a female aged 50 to 60. Using Miltenyi CD45RO+ enrichment and human naive T-cell isolation kits, memory (CD45RO+) and naive T cells were isolated from PBMC. The CDR3 goes from the cysteine to the phenylalanine over 16 residues. The entry retains the CDR3 DNA only, 48 bases that are in frame from base 1. At the junction V is shortened by 2 bases and J by 3 bases, with 14 bases in between. The rearranged segments are TRBV12-3 or TRBV12-4 and TRBJ2-4, with no reliable assignment of the D segment. The sequencing input was naive T cells sorted from blood. Interpreted using the paper, the cell subset or site label stands for: cells isolated with a human naive T-cell isolation kit. The receptor was isolated from a man between 18 and 29 years old in good health. The DNA is TGTGCCAGCAGTTTACTTGTGGGCCCGATCAAAAACATTCAGTACTTC. It specifies CASSLLVGPIKNIQYF.